One sample yielded the 16 T cell receptor beta chains listed below, sequenced in a study of cytomegalovirus exposure and HLA in healthy donors. The PCR used 60 Vbeta and 13 Jbeta primers. Assay used: immunoSEQ multiplex PCR; TCRdb lists only in-frame clones, some missing. The sample consists of over 50,000 clones, around 85% of them appearing once. Sample: PBMCs. These receptors were obtained from a man between 40 and 49 years old in good health and CMV-seronegative.

The chain joins TRBV27 to TRBJ2-3, with 10 bases lining up with TRBD2. The germline gives CDR1 MNHEY, CDR2 SMNVEV (reference sequence). This CDR3 comprises 16 residues. The V segment lost 3 bases and the J segment 5 bases; nucleotides outside the gene matches: 8. CDR3 residues: CASSFDRAGGLDTQYF. In DNA, the CDR3 is TGTGCCAGCAGTTTCGATCGAGCGGGGGGGCTAGATACGCAGTATTTT.

The chain has TRBV28 and TRBJ1-5; D possibly corresponds to TRBD1 (6 bases). The germline V and J ends were trimmed by 4 bases and 0 bases, with 16 bases remaining between them. The V gene's germline CDR1 is MDHEN and CDR2 SYDVKM. The CDR3 sequence is 17 residues long. CDR3 sequence: CASSSQGPINSNQPQHF. DNA of the CDR3: TGTGCCAGCAGTTCTCAGGGGCCGATTAATAGCAATCAGCCCCAGCATTTT.

The table lists this clone with a count of one. V and J are TRBV28 and TRBJ2-2; perhaps TRBD1 as D (6 bases). The V end was cut by 7 bases, the J end by 3 bases, with 30 bases between. This CDR3 is built from 20 residues. Per the germline V gene, CDR1 is MDHEN and CDR2 is SYDVKM. CDR3 loop: CASTLIARDRDKDHTGELFF. In DNA, the CDR3 is TGTGCCAGCACTCTAATTGCCCGTGACCGGGACAAGGATCACACCGGGGAGCTGTTTTTT. Combining the CDR3 with reference TRBV28 and TRBJ2-2 gives the whole variable domain DVKVTQSSRYLVKRTGEKVFLECVQDMDHENMFWYRQDPGLGLRLIYFSYDVKMKEKGDIPEGYSVSREKKERFSLILESASTNQTSMYLCASTLIARDRDKDHTGELFFGEGSRLTVL.

The chain combines TRBV7-9 with TRBJ2-1, with 7 bases lining up with TRBD2. This CDR3 has 15 residues. V lost 5 bases to trimming and J lost 8 bases; unmatched junction nucleotides: 12. Germline CDR1 SEHNR, CDR2 FQNEAQ (reference sequence). The DNA of the CDR3 is TGTGCCAGCAGCGCCTTCGGCGGGGGTAGGGATGAGCAGTTCTTC. It translates to CASSAFGGGRDEQFF. Looking up the rest from reference TRBV7-9 and TRBJ2-1 gives the full variable domain: DTGVSQNPRHKITKRGQNVTFRCDPISEHNRLYWYRQTLGQGPEFLTYFQNEAQLEKSRLLSDRFSAERPKGSFSTLEIQRTEQGDSAMYLCASSAFGGGRDEQFFGPGTRLTVL.

This clone is a singleton in its sample. The chain joins TRBV6-5 to TRBJ2-6, with D unclear. Trimming took off 8 bases at V and 1 base at J, with 9 bases between the two ends. Germline lookup yields CDR1 MNHEY and CDR2 SVGAGI. This CDR3 has 14 residues. CDR3 residues: CASAASSGANVLTF. The CDR3 nucleotides are TGTGCCAGCGCGGCCTCTTCTGGGGCCAACGTCCTGACTTTC.

This clone was recorded once. This rearrangement joins TRBV9 to TRBJ2-3, with TRBD2 matching over 13 bases. V lost 4 bases and J lost 4; bases outside the gene matches: 6. This CDR3 region has 16 residues. Germline CDR1 and CDR2: SGDLS and YYNGEE. CDR3: CASSTTSGGFADTQYF. The CDR3 coding sequence is TGTGCCAGCAGCACGACTAGCGGGGGGTTTGCAGATACGCAGTATTTT.

The chain employs TRBV11-2 and TRBJ2-7; TRBD1 matches 8 bases. Germline values: CDR1 SGHAT, CDR2 FQNNGV. CDR3 length equals 15 residues. J lost 3 bases, V lost 3 bases, and 7 bases had no gene match. CDR3 DNA sequence: TGTGCCAGCAGCTTGGAGACAGGGGCGGGCTACGAGCAGTACGTC. This codes for CASSLETGAGYEQYV.

The chain uses TRBV2 and TRBJ1-6, with TRBD1 matching 10 bases. After removal of 1 base from V and 6 bases from J, the junction contained 0 bases not matched to a gene. Germline CDR1 SNHLY, CDR2 FYNNEI. This CDR3 has 15 amino acids. The CDR3 region is CASSEGTGGNSPLHF. The CDR3 DNA sequence: TGTGCCAGCAGTGAAGGGACAGGGGGTAATTCACCCCTCCACTTT.

This clone was seen a single time. The chain combines TRBV7-8 with TRBJ2-7, with TRBD1 identical over 10 bases. This CDR3 spans 15 amino acids. With V trimmed by 5 bases and J by 6 bases, 10 bases remained unmatched. The germline V gene encodes CDR1 SGHVS and CDR2 FQNEAQ. The CDR3 loop reads CASSPPGTGVPEQYF. CDR3 nucleotide sequence: TGTGCCAGCAGCCCGCCCGGGACAGGGGTTCCCGAGCAGTACTTC.

This rearrangement joins TRBV10-3 to TRBJ1-5; a weak D match, TRBD1 (6 bases). Trimming stripped 9 bases from V and 1 base from J, with 10 bases between. Germline V gene lookup returns CDR1 ENHRY and CDR2 SYGVKD. The CDR3 consists of 13 residues. CDR3 bases: TGTGCCATAGGACAGTTAAGCAATCAGCCCCAGCATTTT. Translation gives CAIGQLSNQPQHF.

V is TRBV5-1 and J is TRBJ2-7; 10 nucleotides match TRBD1. The CDR3 consists of 15 residues. CDR1 and CDR2 from the germline V gene are SGHRS and YFSETQ. The J segment lost 3 bases and the V segment lost 0 bases, leaving 3 bases of the junction unmatched. In DNA form, the CDR3 reads TGCGCCAGCAGCTTGGAGGACAGGGGGATCTACGAGCAGTACTTC. It is translated as CASSLEDRGIYEQYF.

This clone was picked up a small number of times. The V call is TRBV5-4, the J call TRBJ2-1; 9 bases fit TRBD2. The CDR3 runs 16 residues. V was clipped by 7 bases and J by 4 bases; unmatched bases: 12. Germline V CDR1 and CDR2: SGHNT, YYREEE (reference sequence). For the CDR3, the DNA is TGTGCCAGCCGGGGGGGTAGCGGGGGCCCTTACAATGAGCAGTTCTTC. This sequence encodes CASRGGSGGPYNEQFF.

The chain links TRBV6-5 to TRBJ1-2; 9 nucleotides agree with TRBD1. Germline V lookup: CDR1 MNHEY, CDR2 SVGAGI. The J segment lost 8 bases and the V segment lost 0 bases, leaving 4 bases of the junction unmatched. The length of the CDR3 is 14 residues. The DNA of the CDR3 is TGTGCCAGCAGTTACTCGGGACAGGGCGCCGGCTACACCTTC. Translated: CASSYSGQGAGYTF.

This clone appeared a few times. CDR3 DNA: TGTGCCAGCAGGGGGACAATTTTAAACACTGAAGCTTTCTTT. Its protein is CASRGTILNTEAFF. V is TRBV6-5 and J is TRBJ1-1, with D perhaps TRBD1 (6 bases). This CDR3 comprises 14 residues. Germline V gives CDR1 MNHEY, CDR2 SVGAGI. The V end lost 6 bases, the J end lost 2 bases, and 13 bases lay between the germline ends.

This clone was detected once. The chain employs TRBV5-4 and TRBJ2-3; 7 nucleotides align to TRBD2. The CDR3 runs to 17 residues. The germline CDR1 and CDR2 sequences are SGHNT and YYREEE (reference sequence). V shed 0 bases, J shed 0 bases, and the junction held 7 bases outside the gene matches. The CDR3 DNA follows: TGTGCCAGCAGCTTGGGCCTAGCGGAGAGGAGCACAGATACGCAGTATTTT. Translated: CASSLGLAERSTDTQYF.

The chain carries TRBV5-4 and TRBJ2-7; 7 bases align to TRBD1. Germline CDR1 is SGHNT and CDR2 is YYREEE (reference sequence). This CDR3 region has 13 residues. J gave up 7 bases and V 3 bases, and 7 bases lay outside the gene matches. CDR3 nucleotides: TGTGCCAGCAGCTCTGACGCAGGGGGTGAGCAGTACTTC. Amino acids: CASSSDAGGEQYF.